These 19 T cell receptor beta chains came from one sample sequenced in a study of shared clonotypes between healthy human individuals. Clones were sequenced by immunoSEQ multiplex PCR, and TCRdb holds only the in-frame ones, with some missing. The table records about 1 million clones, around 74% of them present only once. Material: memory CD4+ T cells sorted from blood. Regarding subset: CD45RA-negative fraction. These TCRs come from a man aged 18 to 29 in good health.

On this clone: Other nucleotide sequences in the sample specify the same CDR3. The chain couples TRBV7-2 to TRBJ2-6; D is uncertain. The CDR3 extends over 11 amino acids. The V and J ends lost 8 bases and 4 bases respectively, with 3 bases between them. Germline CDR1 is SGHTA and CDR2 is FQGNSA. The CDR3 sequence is CASSGANVLTF. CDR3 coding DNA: TGTGCCAGCTCCGGGGCCAACGTCCTGACTTTC.

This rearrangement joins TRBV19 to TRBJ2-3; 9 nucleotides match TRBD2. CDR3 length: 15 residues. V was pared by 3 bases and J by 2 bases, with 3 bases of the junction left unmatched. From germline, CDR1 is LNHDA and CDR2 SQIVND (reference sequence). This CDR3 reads CASSIASGATDTQYF. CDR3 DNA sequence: TGTGCCAGTAGTATCGCTAGCGGGGCCACAGATACGCAGTATTTT.

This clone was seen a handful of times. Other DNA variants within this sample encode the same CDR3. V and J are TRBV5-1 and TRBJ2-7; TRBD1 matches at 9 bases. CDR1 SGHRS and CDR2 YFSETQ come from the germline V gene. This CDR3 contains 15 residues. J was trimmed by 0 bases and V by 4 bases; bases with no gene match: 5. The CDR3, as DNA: TGCGCCAGCAGCCCCGGACAGGGGAGCTCCTACGAGCAGTACTTC. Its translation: CASSPGQGSSYEQYF. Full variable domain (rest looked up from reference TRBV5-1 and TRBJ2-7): KAGVTQTPRYLIKTRGQQVTLSCSPISGHRSVSWYQQTPGQGLQFLFEYFSETQRNKGNFPGRFSGRQFSNSRSEMNVSTLELGDSALYLCASSPGQGSSYEQYFGPGTRLTVT.

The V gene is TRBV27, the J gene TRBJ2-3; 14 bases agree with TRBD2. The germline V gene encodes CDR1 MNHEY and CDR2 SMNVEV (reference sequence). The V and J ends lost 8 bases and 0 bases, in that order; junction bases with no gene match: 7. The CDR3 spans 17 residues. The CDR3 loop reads CASSPGLAGVSTDTQYF. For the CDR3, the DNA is TGTGCCAGCTCTCCGGGACTAGCGGGGGTTAGCACAGATACGCAGTATTTT.

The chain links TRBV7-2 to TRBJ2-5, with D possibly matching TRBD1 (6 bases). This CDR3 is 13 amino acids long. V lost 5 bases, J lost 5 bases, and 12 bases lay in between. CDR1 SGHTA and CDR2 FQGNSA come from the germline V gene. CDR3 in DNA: TGTGCCAGCAGCAAAGGGGGTTTGGAGACCCAGTACTTC. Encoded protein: CASSKGGLETQYF.

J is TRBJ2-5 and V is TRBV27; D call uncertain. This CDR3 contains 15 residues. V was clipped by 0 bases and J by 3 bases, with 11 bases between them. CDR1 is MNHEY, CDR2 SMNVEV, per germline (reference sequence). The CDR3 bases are TGTGCCAGCAGTTTATCGTGGGCGAGAAAAGAGACCCAGTACTTC. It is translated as CASSLSWARKETQYF.

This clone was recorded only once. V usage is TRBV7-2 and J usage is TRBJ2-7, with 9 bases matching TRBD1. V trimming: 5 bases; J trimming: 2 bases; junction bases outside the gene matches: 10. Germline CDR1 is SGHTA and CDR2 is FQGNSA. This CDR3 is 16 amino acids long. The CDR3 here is CASSPLGTGTPYEQYF. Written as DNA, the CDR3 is TGTGCCAGCAGCCCCCTGGGGACAGGGACCCCCTACGAGCAGTACTTC.

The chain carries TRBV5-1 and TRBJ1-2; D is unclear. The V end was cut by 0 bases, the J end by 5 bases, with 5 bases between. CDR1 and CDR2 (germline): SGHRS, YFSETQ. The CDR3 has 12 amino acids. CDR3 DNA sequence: TGCGCCAGCAGCTTGGTGAGGTATGGCTACACCTTC. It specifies CASSLVRYGYTF.

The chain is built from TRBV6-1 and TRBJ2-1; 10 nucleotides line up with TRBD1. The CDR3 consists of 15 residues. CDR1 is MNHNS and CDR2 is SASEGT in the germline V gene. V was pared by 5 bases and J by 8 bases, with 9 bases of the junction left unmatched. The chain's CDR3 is CASSPRTGGFDEQFF. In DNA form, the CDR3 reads TGTGCCAGCAGTCCCAGGACAGGGGGTTTCGATGAGCAGTTCTTC.

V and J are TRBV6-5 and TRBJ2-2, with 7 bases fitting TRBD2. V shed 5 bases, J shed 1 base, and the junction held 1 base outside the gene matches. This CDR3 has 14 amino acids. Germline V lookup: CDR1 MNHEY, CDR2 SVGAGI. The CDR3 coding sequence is TGTGCCAGCAGTCCGGGGGGGAACACCGGGGAGCTGTTTTTT. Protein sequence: CASSPGGNTGELFF.

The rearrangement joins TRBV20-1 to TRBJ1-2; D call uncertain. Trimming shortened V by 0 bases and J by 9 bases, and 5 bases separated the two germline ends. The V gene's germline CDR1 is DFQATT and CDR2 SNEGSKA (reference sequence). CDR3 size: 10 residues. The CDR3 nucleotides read TGCAGTGCTAGAGATCAAAGCTACACCTTC. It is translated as CSARDQSYTF.

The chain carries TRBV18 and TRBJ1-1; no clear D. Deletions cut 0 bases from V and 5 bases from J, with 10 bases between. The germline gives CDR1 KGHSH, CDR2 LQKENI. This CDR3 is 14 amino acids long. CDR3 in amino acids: CASSPPRTATEAFF. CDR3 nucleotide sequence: TGTGCCAGCTCACCACCGCGGACCGCGACTGAAGCTTTCTTT. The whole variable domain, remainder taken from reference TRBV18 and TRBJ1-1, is NAGVMQNPRHLVRRRGQEARLRCSPMKGHSHVYWYRQLPEEGLKFMVYLQKENIIDESGMPKERFSAEFPKEGPSILRIQQVVRGDSAAYFCASSPPRTATEAFFGQGTRLTVV.

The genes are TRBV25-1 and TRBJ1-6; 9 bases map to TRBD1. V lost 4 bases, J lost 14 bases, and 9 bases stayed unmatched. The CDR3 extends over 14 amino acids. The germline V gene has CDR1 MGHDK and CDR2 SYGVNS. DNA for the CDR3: TGTGCCAGCAGTGTCTACAGGGGGCTGTACACCCTCCACTTT. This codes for CASSVYRGLYTLHF.

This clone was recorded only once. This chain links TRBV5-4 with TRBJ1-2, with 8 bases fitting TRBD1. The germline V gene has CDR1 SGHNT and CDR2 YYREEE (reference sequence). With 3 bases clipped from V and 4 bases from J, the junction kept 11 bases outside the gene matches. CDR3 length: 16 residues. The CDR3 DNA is TGTGCCAGCAGCTCACAGACAGGGGCTTATAGCTATGGCTACACCTTC. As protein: CASSSQTGAYSYGYTF.

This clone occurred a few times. The CDR3 spells CASRTEGNHYGYTF. The DNA of the CDR3 is TGTGCCAGTAGAACCGAGGGCAACCACTATGGCTACACCTTC. This sequence joins TRBV19 and TRBJ1-2; D remains ambiguous. This CDR3 spans 14 amino acids. Trimming pared 6 bases from V and 3 bases from J, leaving 14 bases between. CDR1 is LNHDA and CDR2 is SQIVND in the germline V gene (reference sequence). Filled out from reference TRBV19 and TRBJ1-2, the complete variable domain reads DGGITQSPKYLFRKEGQNVTLSCEQNLNHDAMYWYRQDPGQGLRLIYYSQIVNDFQKGDIAEGYSVSREKKESFPLTVTSAQKNPTAFYLCASRTEGNHYGYTFGSGTRLTVV.

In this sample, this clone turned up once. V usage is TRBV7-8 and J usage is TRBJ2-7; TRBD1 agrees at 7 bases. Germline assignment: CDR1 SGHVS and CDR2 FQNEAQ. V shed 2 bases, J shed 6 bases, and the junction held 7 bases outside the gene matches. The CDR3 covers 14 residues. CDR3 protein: CASSLRQGIGEQYF. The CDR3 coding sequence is TGTGCCAGCAGCTTAAGACAGGGTATAGGCGAGCAGTACTTC. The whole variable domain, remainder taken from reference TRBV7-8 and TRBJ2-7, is GAGVSQSPRYKVAKRGQDVALRCDPISGHVSLFWYQQALGQGPEFLTYFQNEAQLDKSGLPSDRFFAERPEGSVSTLKIQRTQQEDSAVYLCASSLRQGIGEQYFGPGTRLTVT.

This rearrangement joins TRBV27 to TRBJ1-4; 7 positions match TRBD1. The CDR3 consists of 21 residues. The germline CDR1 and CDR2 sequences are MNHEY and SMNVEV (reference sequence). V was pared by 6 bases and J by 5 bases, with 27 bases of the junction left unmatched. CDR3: CASRPRAPRGKGATANEKLFF. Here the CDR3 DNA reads TGTGCCAGCAGACCACGGGCCCCGCGCGGTAAGGGGGCGACAGCGAATGAAAAACTGTTTTTT.

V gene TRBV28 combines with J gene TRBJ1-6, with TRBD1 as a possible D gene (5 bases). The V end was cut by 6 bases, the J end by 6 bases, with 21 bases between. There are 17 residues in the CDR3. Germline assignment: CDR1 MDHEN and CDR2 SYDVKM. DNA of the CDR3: TGTGCCAGCAGACCATCTGGGACGGTCAGTCTTAATTCACCCCTCCACTTT. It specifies CASRPSGTVSLNSPLHF.

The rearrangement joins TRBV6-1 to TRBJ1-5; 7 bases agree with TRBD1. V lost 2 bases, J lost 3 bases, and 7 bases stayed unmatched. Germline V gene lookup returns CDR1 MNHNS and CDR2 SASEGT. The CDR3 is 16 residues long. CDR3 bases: TGTGCCAGCAGTGAACGGAGACAGGGAAACAATCAGCCCCAGCATTTT. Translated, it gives CASSERRQGNNQPQHF.